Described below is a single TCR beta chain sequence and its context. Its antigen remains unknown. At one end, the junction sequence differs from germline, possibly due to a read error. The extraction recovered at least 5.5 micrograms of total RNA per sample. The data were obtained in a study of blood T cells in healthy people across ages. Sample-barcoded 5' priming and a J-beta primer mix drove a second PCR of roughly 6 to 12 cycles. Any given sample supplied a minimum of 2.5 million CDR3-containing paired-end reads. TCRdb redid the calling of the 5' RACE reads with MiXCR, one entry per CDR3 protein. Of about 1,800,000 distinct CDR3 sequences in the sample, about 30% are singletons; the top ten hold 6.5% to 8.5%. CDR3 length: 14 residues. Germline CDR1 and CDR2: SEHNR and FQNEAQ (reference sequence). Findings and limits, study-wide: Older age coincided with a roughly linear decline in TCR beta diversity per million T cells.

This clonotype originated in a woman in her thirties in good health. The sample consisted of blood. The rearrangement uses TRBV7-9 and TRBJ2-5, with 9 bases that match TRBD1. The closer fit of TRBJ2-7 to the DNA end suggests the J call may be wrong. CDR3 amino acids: CVSSRFGTGYEQYF. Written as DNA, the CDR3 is TGTGTCAGCAGCCGATTCGGGACAGGGTACGAGCAGTACTTC.